Listed below are T cell receptor beta chains from one sample, sequenced in a study of blood T cell repertoires in COVID-19. Clones were read by immunoSEQ multiplex PCR, and TCRdb kept only the in-frame ones, dropping some. The table has approximately 90,000 clones, roughly 80% seen once; the top ten hold almost 50%. What was sequenced was peripheral blood. The source is a human donor in a cohort sampled during active COVID-19. Both conserved end residues are part of each CDR3. Size values are once, few and many counts, or a class for expanded clones, and some rows have none.

clone_size	v_call	j_call	cdr3_aa
.	TRBV30	TRBJ1-5	CAWSANRGRQPQHF
once	TRBV14	TRBJ2-7	CASSPPGGAGGLDEQYF
.	TRBV27	TRBJ1-5	CASSFAINQPQHF
.	TRBV11-2	TRBJ2-7	CASSLPRLAGEGEQYF
.	TRBV12-3/TRBV12-4	TRBJ1-1	CASSFTSGTEAFF
.	TRBV9	TRBJ2-7	CASSVGGVDPYEQYF
.	TRBV7-2	TRBJ2-7	CASSSTRTSASYEQYF
.	TRBV6-2/TRBV6-3	TRBJ2-6	CASSPRHSGANVLTF
few	TRBV28	TRBJ1-2	CASQPGTGYGYTF
.	TRBV5-5	TRBJ2-7	CASSPGTGLKSEQYF
few	TRBV6-5	TRBJ1-5	CASSYSAGSNQPQHF
once	TRBV6-6	TRBJ1-2	CASSYTMSSNYGYTF
.	TRBV29-1	TRBJ1-2	CSVLWGRRGYTF
few	TRBV10-3	TRBJ2-5	CAISEGGESETQYF
.	TRBV11-3	TRBJ2-7	CASSHAGSYEQYF
once	TRBV7-3	TRBJ2-1	CASSLGGGYNEQFF
.	TRBV3-1/TRBV3-2	TRBJ2-3	CASSHRLAGPDTQYF
.	TRBV5-1	TRBJ1-2	CASSLVRQNYGYTF
few	TRBV7-8	TRBJ2-2	CASSPGFSGELFF
.	TRBV4-2	TRBJ2-1	CASSQGLGHANEQFF
.	TRBV28	TRBJ1-2	CASSLSGDGGYYGYTF
.	TRBV28	TRBJ2-7	CASSPAGTGSYEQYF
.	TRBV6-5	TRBJ1-4	CASSYSRGMGNEKLFF
.	TRBV7-9	TRBJ1-1	CALHMGPTGGKTEAFF
.	TRBV19	TRBJ2-5	CASSRARQGRETQYF
once	TRBV5-4	TRBJ2-5	CASSTTSGSGETQYF
.	TRBV18	TRBJ1-3	CASSPVGASGNTIYF
.	TRBV28	TRBJ1-2	CASSPHVQGAGGYTF